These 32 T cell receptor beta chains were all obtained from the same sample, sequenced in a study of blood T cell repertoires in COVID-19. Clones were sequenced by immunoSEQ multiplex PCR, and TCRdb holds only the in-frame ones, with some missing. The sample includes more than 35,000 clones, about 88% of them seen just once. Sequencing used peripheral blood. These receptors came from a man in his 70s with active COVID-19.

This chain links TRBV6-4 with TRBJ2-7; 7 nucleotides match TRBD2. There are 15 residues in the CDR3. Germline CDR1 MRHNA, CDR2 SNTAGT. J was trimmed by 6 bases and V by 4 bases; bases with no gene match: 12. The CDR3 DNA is TGTGCCAGCAGTGGTTGGGACTACGTGAATCGCGAGCAGTACTTC. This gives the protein CASSGWDYVNREQYF.

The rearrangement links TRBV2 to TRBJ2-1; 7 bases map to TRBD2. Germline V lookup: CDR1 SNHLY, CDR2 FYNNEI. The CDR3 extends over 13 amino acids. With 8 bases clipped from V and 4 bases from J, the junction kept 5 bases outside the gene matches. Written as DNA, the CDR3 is TGTGCCAGCCTCGCCGGGGGGTACAATGAGCAGTTCTTC. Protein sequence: CASLAGGYNEQFF.

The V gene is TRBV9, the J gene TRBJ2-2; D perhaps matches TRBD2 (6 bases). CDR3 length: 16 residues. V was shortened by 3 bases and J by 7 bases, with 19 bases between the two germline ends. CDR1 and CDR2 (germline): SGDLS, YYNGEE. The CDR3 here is CASSAQPGPGGGELFF. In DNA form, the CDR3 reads TGTGCCAGCAGCGCCCAACCGGGACCCGGGGGCGGGGAGCTGTTTTTT. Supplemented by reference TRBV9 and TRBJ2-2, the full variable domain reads DSGVTQTPKHLITATGQRVTLRCSPRSGDLSVYWYQQSLDQGLQFLIQYYNGEERAKGNILERFSAQQFPDLHSELNLSSLELGDSALYFCASSAQPGPGGGELFFGEGSRLTVL.

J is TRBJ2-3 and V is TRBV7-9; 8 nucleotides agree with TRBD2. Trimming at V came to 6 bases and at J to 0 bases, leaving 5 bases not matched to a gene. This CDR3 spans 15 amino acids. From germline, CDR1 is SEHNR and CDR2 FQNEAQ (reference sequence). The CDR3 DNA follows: TGTGCCAGCAGGTCACGGGGGGGGAGCACAGATACGCAGTATTTT. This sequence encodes CASRSRGGSTDTQYF.

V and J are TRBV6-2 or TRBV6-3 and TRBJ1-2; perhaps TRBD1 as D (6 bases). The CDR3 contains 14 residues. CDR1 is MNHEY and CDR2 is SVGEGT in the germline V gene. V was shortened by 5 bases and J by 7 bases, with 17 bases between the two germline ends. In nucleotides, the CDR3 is TGTGCCAGCAGTCCGACTCCGGGACACGTTGGCTACACCTTC. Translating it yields CASSPTPGHVGYTF.

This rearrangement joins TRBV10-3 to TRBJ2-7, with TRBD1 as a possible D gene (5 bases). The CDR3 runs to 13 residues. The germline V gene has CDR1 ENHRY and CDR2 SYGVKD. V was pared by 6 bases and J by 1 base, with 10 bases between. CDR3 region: CAIRLDSSYEQYF. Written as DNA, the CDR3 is TGTGCCATCAGACTCGACAGTTCCTACGAGCAGTACTTC.

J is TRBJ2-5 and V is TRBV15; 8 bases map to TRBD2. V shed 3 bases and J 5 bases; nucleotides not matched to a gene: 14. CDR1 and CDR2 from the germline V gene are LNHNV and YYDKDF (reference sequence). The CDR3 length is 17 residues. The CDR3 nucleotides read TGTGCCACCAGCAGGGCCCCCGGTAGCGGGGTCGGGGAGACCCAGTACTTC. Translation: CATSRAPGSGVGETQYF.

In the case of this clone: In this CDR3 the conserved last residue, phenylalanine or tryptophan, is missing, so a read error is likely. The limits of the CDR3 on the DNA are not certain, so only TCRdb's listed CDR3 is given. This CDR3 reads CATSDLFGP. This sequence joins TRBV24-1 and TRBJ2-4; no check of the table's D call, TRBD1, against the DNA was made. The germline CDR1 and CDR2 sequences are KGHDR and SFDVKD. The CDR3 numbers 9 amino acids, ends counted.

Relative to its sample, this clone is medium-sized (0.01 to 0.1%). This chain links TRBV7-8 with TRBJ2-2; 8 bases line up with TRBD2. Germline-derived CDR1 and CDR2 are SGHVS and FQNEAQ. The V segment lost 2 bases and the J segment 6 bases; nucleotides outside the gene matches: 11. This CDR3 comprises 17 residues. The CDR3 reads CASSLLRSGEVAGELFF. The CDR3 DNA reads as TGTGCCAGCAGCTTACTCCGTAGCGGGGAGGTGGCCGGGGAGCTGTTTTTT.

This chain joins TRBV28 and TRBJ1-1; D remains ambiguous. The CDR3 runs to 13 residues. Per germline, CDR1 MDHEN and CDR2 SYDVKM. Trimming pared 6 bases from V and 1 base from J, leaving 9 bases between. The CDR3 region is CASSKQRNTEAFF. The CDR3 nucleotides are TGTGCCAGCAGCAAACAGAGGAACACTGAAGCTTTCTTT.

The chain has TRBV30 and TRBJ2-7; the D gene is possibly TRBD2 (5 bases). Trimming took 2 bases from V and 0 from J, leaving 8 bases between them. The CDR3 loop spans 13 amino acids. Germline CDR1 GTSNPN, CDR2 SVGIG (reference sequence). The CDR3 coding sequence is TGTGCCTGGAGTATCGGGATCTCCTACGAGCAGTACTTC. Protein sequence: CAWSIGISYEQYF. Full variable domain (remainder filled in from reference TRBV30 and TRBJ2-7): SQTIHQWPATLVQPVGSPLSLECTVEGTSNPNLYWYRQAAGRGLQLLFYSVGIGQISSEVPQNLSASRPQDRQFILSSKKLLLSDSGFYLCAWSIGISYEQYFGPGTRLTVT.

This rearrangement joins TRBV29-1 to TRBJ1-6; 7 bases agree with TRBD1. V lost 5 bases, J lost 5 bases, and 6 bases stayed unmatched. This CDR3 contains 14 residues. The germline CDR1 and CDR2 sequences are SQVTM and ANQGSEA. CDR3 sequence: CSVKGQTHNSPLHF. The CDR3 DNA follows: TGCAGCGTTAAGGGACAGACCCATAATTCACCCCTCCACTTT.

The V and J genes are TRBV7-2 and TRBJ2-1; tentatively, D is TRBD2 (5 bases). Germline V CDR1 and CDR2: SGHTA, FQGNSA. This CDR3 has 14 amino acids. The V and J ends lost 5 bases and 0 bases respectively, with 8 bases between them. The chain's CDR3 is CASSLGLSYNEQFF. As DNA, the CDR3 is TGTGCCAGCAGCCTCGGACTCTCCTACAATGAGCAGTTCTTC.

CDR3 residues: CASSPGADTQYF. The CDR3, as DNA: TGTGCCAGCTCACCGGGGGCGGATACGCAGTATTTT. The chain recombines TRBV18 with TRBJ2-3; maybe TRBD1 (6 bases). V lost 3 bases and J 6 bases, leaving 7 bases between the germline ends. In germline, CDR1 is KGHSH, CDR2 LQKENI. The CDR3 spans 12 residues. Supplemented by reference TRBV18 and TRBJ2-3, the full variable domain reads NAGVMQNPRHLVRRRGQEARLRCSPMKGHSHVYWYRQLPEEGLKFMVYLQKENIIDESGMPKERFSAEFPKEGPSILRIQQVVRGDSAAYFCASSPGADTQYFGPGTRLTVL.

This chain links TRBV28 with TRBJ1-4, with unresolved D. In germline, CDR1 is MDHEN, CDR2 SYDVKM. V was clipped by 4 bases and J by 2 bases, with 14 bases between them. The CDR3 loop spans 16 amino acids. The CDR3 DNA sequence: TGTGCCAGCAGTTCCCCGGGTGGAGGGACTAATGAAAAACTGTTTTTT. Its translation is CASSSPGGGTNEKLFF.

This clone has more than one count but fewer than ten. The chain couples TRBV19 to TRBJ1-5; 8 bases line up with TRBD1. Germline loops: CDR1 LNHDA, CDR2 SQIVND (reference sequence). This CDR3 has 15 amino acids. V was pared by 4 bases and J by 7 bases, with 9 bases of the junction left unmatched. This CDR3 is CASSNTPGGDQPQHF. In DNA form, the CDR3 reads TGTGCCAGTAGTAATACACCAGGGGGCGACCAGCCCCAGCATTTT.

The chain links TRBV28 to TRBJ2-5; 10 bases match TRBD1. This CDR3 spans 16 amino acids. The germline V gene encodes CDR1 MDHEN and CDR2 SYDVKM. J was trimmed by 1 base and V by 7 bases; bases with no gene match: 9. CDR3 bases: TGTGCCAGCATTTCCCCGACAGGGGGCGGCCAAGAGACCCAGTACTTC. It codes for CASISPTGGGQETQYF.

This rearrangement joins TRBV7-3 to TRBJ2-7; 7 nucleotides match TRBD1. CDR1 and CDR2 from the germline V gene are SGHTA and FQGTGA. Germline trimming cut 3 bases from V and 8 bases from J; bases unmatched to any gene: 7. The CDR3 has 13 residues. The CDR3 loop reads CASSFIDRAKQYF. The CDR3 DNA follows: TGTGCCAGCAGCTTTATTGACAGGGCGAAGCAGTACTTC.

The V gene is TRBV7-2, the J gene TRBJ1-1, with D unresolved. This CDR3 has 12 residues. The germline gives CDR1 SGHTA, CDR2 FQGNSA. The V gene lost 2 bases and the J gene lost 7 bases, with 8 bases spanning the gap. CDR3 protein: CASSLTGVEAFF. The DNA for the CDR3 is TGTGCCAGCAGCTTAACGGGAGTTGAAGCTTTCTTT.

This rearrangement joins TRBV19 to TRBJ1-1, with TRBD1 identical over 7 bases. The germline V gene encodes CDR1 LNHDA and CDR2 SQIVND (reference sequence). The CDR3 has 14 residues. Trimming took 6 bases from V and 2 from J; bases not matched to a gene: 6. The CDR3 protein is CASSLDRVNTEAFF. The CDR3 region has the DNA TGTGCCAGTAGCCTCGACAGGGTTAACACTGAAGCTTTCTTT.

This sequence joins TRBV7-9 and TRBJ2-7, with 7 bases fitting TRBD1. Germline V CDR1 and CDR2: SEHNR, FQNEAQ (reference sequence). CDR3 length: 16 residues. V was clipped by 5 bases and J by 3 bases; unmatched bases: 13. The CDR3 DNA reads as TGTGCCAGCAGCCCAAGGGGGACAGAGAAAGACTACGAGCAGTACTTC. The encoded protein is CASSPRGTEKDYEQYF. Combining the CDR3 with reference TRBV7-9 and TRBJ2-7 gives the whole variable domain DTGVSQNPRHKITKRGQNVTFRCDPISEHNRLYWYRQTLGQGPEFLTYFQNEAQLEKSRLLSDRFSAERPKGSFSTLEIQRTEQGDSAMYLCASSPRGTEKDYEQYFGPGTRLTVT.

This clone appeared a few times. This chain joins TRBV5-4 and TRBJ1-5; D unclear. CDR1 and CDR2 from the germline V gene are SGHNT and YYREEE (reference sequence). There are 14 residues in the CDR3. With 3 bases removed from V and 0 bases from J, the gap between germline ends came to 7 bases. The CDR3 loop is CASSSRGSNQPQHF. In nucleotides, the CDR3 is TGTGCCAGCAGCTCGCGGGGTAGCAATCAGCCCCAGCATTTT.

CDR3 sequence: CSVADRVNSPLHF. Written as DNA, the CDR3 is TGCAGCGTCGCGGACAGGGTAAATTCACCCCTCCACTTT. The chain recombines TRBV29-1 with TRBJ1-6, with 8 bases that match TRBD1. J lost 7 bases, V lost 6 bases, and 5 bases had no gene match. The germline V gene encodes CDR1 SQVTM and CDR2 ANQGSEA. The length of the CDR3 is 13 residues.

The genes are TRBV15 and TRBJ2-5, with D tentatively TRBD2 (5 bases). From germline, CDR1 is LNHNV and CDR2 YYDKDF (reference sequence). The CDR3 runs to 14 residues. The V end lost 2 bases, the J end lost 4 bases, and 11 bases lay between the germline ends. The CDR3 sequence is CATSRPPTRETQYF. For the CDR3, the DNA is TGTGCCACCAGCAGACCCCCCACTAGAGAGACCCAGTACTTC.

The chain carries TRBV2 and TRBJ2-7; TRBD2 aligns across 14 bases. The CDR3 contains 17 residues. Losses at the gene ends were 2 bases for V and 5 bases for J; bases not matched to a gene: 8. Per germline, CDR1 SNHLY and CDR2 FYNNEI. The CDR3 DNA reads TGTGCCAGCAGTGAATTCCTGGGGACTAGCGGGAGAGACGAGCAGTACTTC. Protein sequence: CASSEFLGTSGRDEQYF.

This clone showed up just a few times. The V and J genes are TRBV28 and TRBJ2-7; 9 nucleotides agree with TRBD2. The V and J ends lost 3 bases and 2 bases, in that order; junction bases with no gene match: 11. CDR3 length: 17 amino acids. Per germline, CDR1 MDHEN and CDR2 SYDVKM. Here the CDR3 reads CASSFGTIAGVPYEQYF. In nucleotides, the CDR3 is TGTGCCAGCAGTTTTGGGACAATAGCGGGAGTCCCCTACGAGCAGTACTTC.

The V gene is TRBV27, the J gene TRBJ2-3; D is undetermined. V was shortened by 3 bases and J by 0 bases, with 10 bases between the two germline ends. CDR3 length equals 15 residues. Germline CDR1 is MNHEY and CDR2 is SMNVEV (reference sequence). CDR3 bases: TGTGCCAGCAGTTTCTCCCGGGTCAGCACAGATACGCAGTATTTT. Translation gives CASSFSRVSTDTQYF.

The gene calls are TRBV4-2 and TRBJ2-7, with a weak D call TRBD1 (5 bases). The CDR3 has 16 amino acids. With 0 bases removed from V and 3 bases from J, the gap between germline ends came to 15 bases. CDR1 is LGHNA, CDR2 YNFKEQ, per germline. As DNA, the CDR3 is TGTGCCAGCAGCCAAGATAGTAGGGGAAGGCTCTACGAGCAGTACTTC. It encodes CASSQDSRGRLYEQYF.

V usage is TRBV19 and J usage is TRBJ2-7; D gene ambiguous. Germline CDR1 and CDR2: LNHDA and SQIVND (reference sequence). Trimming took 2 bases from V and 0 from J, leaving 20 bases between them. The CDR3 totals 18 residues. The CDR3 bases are TGTGCCAGTAGTATAAGTCTAGTTGCATCCGATTACTCCTACGAGCAGTACTTC. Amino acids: CASSISLVASDYSYEQYF.

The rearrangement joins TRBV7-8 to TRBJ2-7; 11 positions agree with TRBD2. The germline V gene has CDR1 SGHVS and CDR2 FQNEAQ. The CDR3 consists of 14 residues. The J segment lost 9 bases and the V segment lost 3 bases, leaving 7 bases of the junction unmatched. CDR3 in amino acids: CASSFSGGGRLQYF. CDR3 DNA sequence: TGTGCCAGCAGCTTTAGCGGGGGGGGACGGTTGCAGTACTTC.

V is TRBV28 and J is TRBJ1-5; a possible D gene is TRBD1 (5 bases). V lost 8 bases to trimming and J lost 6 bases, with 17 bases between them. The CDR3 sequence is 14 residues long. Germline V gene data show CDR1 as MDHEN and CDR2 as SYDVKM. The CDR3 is CASSEAGGGQPQHF. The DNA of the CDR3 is TGTGCCAGCTCGGAGGCGGGGGGGGGTCAGCCCCAGCATTTT.

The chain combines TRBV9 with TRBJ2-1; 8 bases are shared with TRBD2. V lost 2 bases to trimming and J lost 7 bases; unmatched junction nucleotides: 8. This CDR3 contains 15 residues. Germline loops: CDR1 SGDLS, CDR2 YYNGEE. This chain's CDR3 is CASSVLAGLGNEQFF. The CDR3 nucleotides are TGTGCCAGCAGCGTTTTAGCGGGACTAGGGAATGAGCAGTTCTTC.